These 9 T cell receptor beta chains were sequenced from one sample in a study of long-term antiretroviral therapy in people with HIV. With survey level as its setting, the immunoSEQ assay was v3.0. Sequencing used immunoSEQ multiplex PCR; TCRdb keeps in-frame clones, though not all of them. The sample holds around 30,000 clones; more than 85% are singletons and the top ten take 10%. The specimen comprised unsorted PBMCs, sampled 6.2 years after starting antiretroviral therapy. These receptors were taken from a man in his forties with HIV.

This sequence joins TRBV18 and TRBJ1-6; TRBD1 matches at 7 bases. CDR3 length: 16 residues. CDR1 and CDR2 (germline): KGHSH, LQKENI. J lost 7 bases, V lost 4 bases, and 10 bases had no gene match. As DNA, the CDR3 is TGTGCCAGCTCACTAGACGCCGGGACAGTCAATTCACCCCTCCACTTT. Translation: CASSLDAGTVNSPLHF.

The chain couples TRBV18 to TRBJ1-5; D is ambiguous. Germline CDR1 is KGHSH and CDR2 is LQKENI. V was shortened by 3 bases and J by 4 bases, with 10 bases between the two germline ends. This CDR3 comprises 14 residues. The CDR3 loop is CASSPAAENQPQHF. The CDR3 region has the DNA TGTGCCAGCTCACCTGCGGCAGAAAATCAGCCCCAGCATTTT.

The CDR3 DNA reads TGTGCCAGCAGCGAGGGCCTTTCTCCAGCTAACTATGGCTACACCTTC. This sequence encodes CASSEGLSPANYGYTF. The chain carries TRBV7-3 and TRBJ1-2; D gene unclear. The ends were cut back, 5 bases at V and 0 bases at J, with 16 bases in the middle. There are 16 residues in the CDR3. From germline, CDR1 is SGHTA and CDR2 FQGTGA.

This clone has just a few counts. The chain combines TRBV5-6 with TRBJ1-1; TRBD1 might be the D (6 bases). The CDR3 contains 12 residues. Per germline, CDR1 SGHDT and CDR2 YYEEEE. Trimming left V 4 bases short and J 8 bases short, with 12 bases between. CDR3 coding DNA: TGTGCCAGCAGCCTCATACAGGGAGAAGCTTTCTTT. This encodes CASSLIQGEAFF.

The chain uses TRBV2 and TRBJ2-7; D may be TRBD1 (5 bases). The germline gives CDR1 SNHLY, CDR2 FYNNEI. Trimming stripped 3 bases from V and 2 bases from J, with 14 bases between. This CDR3 has 15 amino acids. The CDR3 DNA reads as TGTGCCAGCAGTGATGCCAGGGCCTTAACCTACGAGCAGTACTTC. The encoded protein is CASSDARALTYEQYF.

This clone was recorded once. V usage is TRBV29-1 and J usage is TRBJ1-2, with D possibly matching TRBD1 (5 bases). The CDR3 totals 15 residues. Germline V gene lookup returns CDR1 SQVTM and CDR2 ANQGSEA. Trimming left V 3 bases short and J 4 bases short, with 18 bases between. This CDR3 is CSVEGRSSDFYGYTF. In nucleotides, the CDR3 is TGCAGCGTTGAGGGACGGTCGTCAGACTTCTATGGCTACACCTTC.

The chain recombines TRBV10-3 with TRBJ1-5, with D perhaps TRBD1 (5 bases). Trimming took 7 bases from V and 7 from J, leaving 14 bases between them. The CDR3 sequence is 13 residues long. Germline V CDR1 and CDR2: ENHRY, SYGVKD. The CDR3 here is CAIIGAGKQPQHF. CDR3 bases: TGTGCCATCATCGGCGCAGGGAAGCAGCCCCAGCATTTT.

This clone was picked up one time. The chain combines TRBV30 with TRBJ2-3, with D hard to call. Per germline, CDR1 GTSNPN and CDR2 SVGIG (reference sequence). The CDR3 totals 11 residues. V lost 5 bases to trimming and J lost 11 bases, with 14 bases between them. The CDR3 nucleotides read TGTGCCTGGGTTACCCTAGGAGAGCAGTATTTT. Protein: CAWVTLGEQYF.

V usage is TRBV27 and J usage is TRBJ2-1; 10 bases line up with TRBD2. The CDR3 totals 15 residues. V was clipped by 4 bases and J by 3 bases; unmatched bases: 3. Germline-derived CDR1 and CDR2 are MNHEY and SMNVEV (reference sequence). The CDR3 protein is CASSWTSGGYNEQFF. The CDR3 DNA is TGTGCCAGCAGTTGGACTAGCGGAGGCTACAATGAGCAGTTCTTC.